The 23 T cell receptor beta chains below were found in one sample sequenced in a study of control samples from healthy donors and cancer patients. Generated by immunoSEQ multiplex PCR, the TCRdb table keeps only in-frame clones and is missing some. The data show about 140,000 clones, 75% to 95% seen once. The sample was blood. The receptors originated from a man in his late teens or twenties in good health.

The V gene is TRBV6-4, the J gene TRBJ2-1; D ambiguous. Trimming pared 3 bases from V and 7 bases from J, leaving 16 bases between. The V gene's germline CDR1 is MRHNA and CDR2 SNTAGT. The CDR3 contains 15 residues. As DNA, the CDR3 is TGTGCCAGCAGTGAGGGCAGCACGATGAGTAATGAGCAGTTCTTC. Translating it yields CASSEGSTMSNEQFF.

This rearrangement joins TRBV4-2 to TRBJ1-4; tentative D call: TRBD1 (6 bases). Germline V gives CDR1 LGHNA, CDR2 YNFKEQ. This CDR3 is built from 17 residues. V shed 6 bases and J shed 4 bases, with 21 bases lying between them. The CDR3 sequence is CASRPSVGTGLNEKLFF. The CDR3 DNA is TGTGCCAGCAGGCCAAGTGTGGGAACAGGGCTTAATGAAAAACTGTTTTTT.

The V and J genes are TRBV15 and TRBJ1-2; 7 nucleotides match TRBD1. The length of the CDR3 is 14 residues. Losses at the gene ends were 3 bases for V and 4 bases for J; bases not matched to a gene: 5. Germline V gene sequence: CDR1 LNHNV, CDR2 YYDKDF (reference sequence). The CDR3 sequence: CATSRGSGGYGYTF. Here the CDR3 DNA reads TGTGCCACCAGCAGGGGGTCAGGGGGCTATGGCTACACCTTC.

The rearrangement uses TRBV5-1 and TRBJ2-3; maybe TRBD2 (7 bases). This CDR3 is built from 16 residues. Trimming cost V 4 bases and J 3 bases, with 18 bases left between them. Germline V CDR1 and CDR2: SGHRS, YFSETQ. The CDR3 is CASSAGTGGNTDTQYF. The CDR3 nucleotides are TGCGCCAGCAGCGCCGGGACGGGGGGCAATACAGATACGCAGTATTTT.

The chain couples TRBV12-3 or TRBV12-4 to TRBJ1-1, with D perhaps TRBD1 (5 bases). V gave up 6 bases and J gave up 5 bases, with 13 bases separating them. CDR3 size: 13 residues. CDR3 nucleotides: TGTGCCAGCAGGGGGGACGGAGGGACTGAAGCTTTCTTT. Protein: CASRGDGGTEAFF.

The chain joins TRBV3-1 (or the pseudogene TRBV3-2) to TRBJ1-2; a weak D match, TRBD1 (5 bases). Looked up from germline, CDR1 is LGHDT and CDR2 is YNNKEL (reference sequence). V gave up 0 bases and J gave up 7 bases, with 12 bases separating them. This CDR3 comprises 14 residues. CDR3 coding DNA: TGTGCCAGCAGCCAAGATCAAGGGGATGGTGGCTACACCTTC. Encoded protein: CASSQDQGDGGYTF.

The chain links TRBV5-6 to TRBJ2-5, with D perhaps TRBD1 (6 bases). Germline V gene lookup returns CDR1 SGHDT and CDR2 YYEEEE. The CDR3 loop spans 16 amino acids. The germline V and J ends were trimmed by 4 bases and 7 bases, with 23 bases remaining between them. The CDR3 loop is CASSPKRQDPSRTQYF. For the CDR3, the DNA is TGTGCCAGCAGCCCGAAAAGACAGGACCCGAGCCGGACCCAGTACTTC.

V and J are TRBV11-2 and TRBJ2-7, with 7 bases that match TRBD1. The CDR3 sequence is 16 residues long. The V and J ends lost 5 bases and 1 base, in that order; junction bases with no gene match: 11. Looked up from germline, CDR1 is SGHAT and CDR2 is FQNNGV. This CDR3 is CASSGRTGWFSYEQYF. DNA for the CDR3: TGTGCCAGCAGCGGCAGGACAGGATGGTTTTCCTACGAGCAGTACTTC.

The J gene is TRBJ2-1, the V gene TRBV7-6; TRBD2 matches 15 bases. The CDR3 spans 17 residues. Germline V gives CDR1 SGHVS, CDR2 FNYEAQ. J gave up 10 bases and V 0 bases, and 7 bases lay outside the gene matches. CDR3 sequence reads: CASSLATGLAGGREQFF. As DNA, the CDR3 is TGTGCCAGCAGCTTAGCCACGGGACTAGCGGGGGGACGAGAGCAGTTCTTC. The full variable domain, rest sourced from reference TRBV7-6 and TRBJ2-1, is GAGVSQSPRYKVTKRGQDVALRCDPISGHVSLYWYRQALGQGPEFLTYFNYEAQQDKSGLPNDRFSAERPEGSISTLTIQRTEQRDSAMYRCASSLATGLAGGREQFFGPGTRLTVL.

J is TRBJ1-3 and V is TRBV7-9; 10 bases align to TRBD1. Unmatched junction bases numbered 5, after V lost 6 bases and J lost 3 bases. The CDR3 spans 15 residues. The V gene's germline CDR1 is SEHNR and CDR2 FQNEAQ (reference sequence). The CDR3 sequence: CASSPGQGFGNTIYF. CDR3 sequence (DNA): TGTGCCAGCAGTCCGGGACAGGGGTTTGGAAACACCATATATTTT.

V gene TRBV30 combines with J gene TRBJ1-1; D ambiguous. Germline CDR1 and CDR2: GTSNPN and SVGIG (reference sequence). CDR3 length: 15 amino acids. Trimming took 0 bases from V and 0 from J, leaving 11 bases between them. Written as DNA, the CDR3 is TGTGCCTGGAGTGTACTCGGGGATTTGAACACTGAAGCTTTCTTT. Protein sequence: CAWSVLGDLNTEAFF.

This sequence joins TRBV3-1 (or the pseudogene TRBV3-2) and TRBJ1-1; D is undetermined. Germline loops: CDR1 LGHDT, CDR2 YNNKEL (reference sequence). V gave up 1 base and J gave up 3 bases, with 6 bases separating them. The CDR3 contains 13 residues. The CDR3 nucleotides read TGTGCCAGCAGCCAAGTGGGTGACACTGAAGCTTTCTTT. Its protein is CASSQVGDTEAFF.

The rearrangement uses TRBV6-5 and TRBJ1-2, with 8 nucleotides matching TRBD1. Germline CDR1 MNHEY, CDR2 SVGAGI. V gave up 2 bases and J gave up 8 bases; unmatched junction bases: 7. This CDR3 region has 14 residues. The CDR3 loop is CASSYGQGSEGYTF. The CDR3 DNA reads TGTGCCAGCAGTTACGGACAGGGATCGGAAGGCTACACCTTC.

This chain connects TRBV27 to TRBJ2-7; 9 nucleotides line up with TRBD1. V lost 7 bases, J lost 4 bases, and 11 bases stayed unmatched. Germline CDR1 reads MNHEY; CDR2 reads SMNVEV (reference sequence). The CDR3 covers 15 residues. In DNA form, the CDR3 reads TGTGCCAGCACCAACCCGGGACAGGGACTTTACGAGCAGTACTTC. Protein sequence: CASTNPGQGLYEQYF.

V gene TRBV12-3 or TRBV12-4 combines with J gene TRBJ2-3; D ambiguous. V was cut by 1 base and J by 7 bases, with 6 bases left in between. The CDR3 runs 12 residues. For the CDR3, the DNA is TGTGCCAGCAGTTTAGACGTTAATACGCAGTATTTT. It encodes CASSLDVNTQYF.

The gene calls are TRBV5-1 and TRBJ1-2, with D uncertain. Germline assignment: CDR1 SGHRS and CDR2 YFSETQ. This CDR3 has 16 residues. Trimming removed 4 bases at V and 0 bases at J, with 16 bases between. Here the CDR3 DNA reads TGCGCCAGCAGCGTGCTACCGGGCTCCGCTAACTATGGCTACACCTTC. This translates into CASSVLPGSANYGYTF.

V gene TRBV2 combines with J gene TRBJ2-7; no firm D call. The CDR3 totals 14 residues. The V end was cut by 8 bases, the J end by 0 bases, with 14 bases between. Germline V gene lookup returns CDR1 SNHLY and CDR2 FYNNEI. In DNA form, the CDR3 reads TGTGCCAGCCGAGAGCCGCGCACCTCCTACGAGCAGTACTTC. It codes for CASREPRTSYEQYF.

The chain carries TRBV4-1 and TRBJ1-5, with a tentative D call TRBD1 (6 bases). Germline CDR1 and CDR2: MGHRA and YSYEKL. The V end was cut by 0 bases, the J end by 4 bases, with 19 bases between. The CDR3 covers 18 residues. The CDR3 here is CASSQDRLRGITNQPQHF. Here the CDR3 DNA reads TGCGCCAGCAGCCAAGATCGGCTCAGGGGAATTACGAATCAGCCCCAGCATTTT.

The V call is TRBV19, the J call TRBJ2-1; D may be TRBD1 (5 bases). Per germline, CDR1 LNHDA and CDR2 SQIVND (reference sequence). The CDR3 is made up of 16 amino acids. V lost 5 bases and J 4 bases, leaving 18 bases between the germline ends. This CDR3 reads CASSSNDRFIYNEQFF. As DNA, the CDR3 is TGTGCCAGTAGTTCTAACGACAGATTCATTTACAATGAGCAGTTCTTC.

The genes are TRBV3-1 (or the pseudogene TRBV3-2) and TRBJ1-2, with D uncertain. Germline values: CDR1 LGHDT, CDR2 YNNKEL (reference sequence). V lost 4 bases to trimming and J lost 2 bases, with 14 bases between them. CDR3 length equals 15 residues. CDR3 DNA sequence: TGTGCCAGCAGCCTTGGGGAGGCCGCCAACTATGGCTACACCTTC. Its protein product is CASSLGEAANYGYTF.

This chain joins TRBV9 and TRBJ2-2; 11 bases align to TRBD2. V was pared by 4 bases and J by 0 bases, with 5 bases of the junction left unmatched. The CDR3 runs 17 residues. The V gene's germline CDR1 is SGDLS and CDR2 YYNGEE. The CDR3 nucleotides are TGTGCCAGCAGCCCACTAGCGGGGGTTTCGAACACCGGGGAGCTGTTTTTT. It translates to CASSPLAGVSNTGELFF. Using reference TRBV9 and TRBJ2-2 for the parts outside the CDR3, the full variable domain is DSGVTQTPKHLITATGQRVTLRCSPRSGDLSVYWYQQSLDQGLQFLIQYYNGEERAKGNILERFSAQQFPDLHSELNLSSLELGDSALYFCASSPLAGVSNTGELFFGEGSRLTVL.

The V call is TRBV7-9, the J call TRBJ2-3; D is ambiguous. The ends were cut back, 8 bases at V and 0 bases at J, with 9 bases in the middle. The CDR3 runs 13 residues. CDR1 is SEHNR, CDR2 FQNEAQ, per germline (reference sequence). CDR3: CASRDSSTDTQYF. The CDR3 DNA sequence: TGTGCCAGCCGAGATTCTAGCACAGATACGCAGTATTTT.

The CDR3 loop reads CASSHRAGNYGYTF. CDR3 nucleotide sequence: TGTGCCAGCAGCCACAGGGCGGGTAACTATGGCTACACCTTC. This sequence joins TRBV11-2 and TRBJ1-2; D is perhaps TRBD1 (6 bases). The germline CDR1 and CDR2 sequences are SGHAT and FQNNGV. The CDR3 is 14 amino acids. With 5 bases removed from V and 1 base from J, the gap between germline ends came to 11 bases.